This T cell receptor beta chain is drawn from a study of blood T cell repertoires in COVID-19. Assay used: immunoSEQ multiplex PCR; TCRdb lists only in-frame clones, some missing. The table shows roughly 350,000 clones, with roughly 90% occurring only once. Germline V gene lookup returns CDR1 LGHDT and CDR2 YNNKEL (reference sequence). This CDR3 spans 15 amino acids. Trimming shortened V by 4 bases and J by 5 bases, and 15 bases separated the two germline ends. This TCR was recovered from a woman aged 25 to 39 who had recovered from COVID-19. The sequencing input was PBMCs or T cells enriched from blood (not recorded which). The V and J genes are TRBV3-1 (or the pseudogene TRBV3-2) and TRBJ1-5, with TRBD1 as a possible D gene (6 bases). CDR3 in amino acids: CASSRTGGGHQPQHF. The CDR3, as DNA: TGTGCCAGCAGCCGGACCGGGGGGGGGCATCAGCCCCAGCATTTT.